This T cell receptor beta chain was captured by sequencing in a study of T cell responses to AZD1222 COVID-19 vaccine. On the study more broadly: Second doses were pooled across both intervals (about 4 or about 12 weeks). Whole-study results and caveats: White British donors predominated, females outnumbered males, and clonal diversity was possibly underestimated.

On this clone: Its antigen is as yet unknown.

The V gene lost 3 bases and the J gene lost 7 bases, with 13 bases spanning the gap. The CDR3 loop spans 14 amino acids. In germline, CDR1 is KGHSH, CDR2 LQKENI. Profiled with immunoSEQ multiplex PCR; TCRdb holds only in-frame clones, not every one. The table shows about 150,000 clones, with about 85% occurring only once. The specimen comprised peripheral blood, sampled on day 0 of AZD1222 vaccination. This sequence originates from an adult in good health. This chain uses TRBV18 with TRBJ2-1, with D tentatively TRBD2 (5 bases). The CDR3 nucleotides read TGTGCCAGCTCACCCCAAGAAACGGGAAATGAGCAGTTCTTC. Its protein is CASSPQETGNEQFF.